The 25 T cell receptor beta chains below come from one sample, sequenced in a study of regulatory T cells in long-lasting Graves disease. According to the study, TCR beta libraries were built with iRepertoire HTBI primers and CDR3-region Arm-PCR. One entry per CDR3 protein, called by TCRdb with MiXCR from the multiplex PCR reads. The sample lists a few hundred thousand distinct CDR3 sequences; approximately 12% were seen once. Specified time point: newly diagnosed GD, antithyroid drugs for less than 3 months. Following extraction of RNA from PBMCs, that RNA was used to make the TCR library. A further study also used this sample, focusing on T cells in Graves' hyperthyroidism and ophthalmopathy.

Material: peripheral blood mononuclear cells (PBMCs), obtained at new diagnosis, from a patient treated with antithyroid drugs. These receptors were obtained from a woman aged 18-29 years with Graves disease.

This clonotype was observed at least ten times. The chain carries TRBV7-2 and TRBJ2-7; TRBD2 aligns across 7 bases. V trimming: 2 bases; J trimming: 2 bases; junction bases outside the gene matches: 6. Germline CDR1 reads SGHTA; CDR2 reads FQGNSA. The CDR3 has 15 residues. In nucleotides, the CDR3 is TGTGCCAGCAGCTTAAGGCGGGAGCCAACCTACGAGCAGTACTTC. This codes for CASSLRREPTYEQYF.

This sequence joins TRBV6-2 or TRBV6-3 and TRBJ2-3; D may match TRBD1 or TRBD2 (5 bases each). With 0 bases removed from V and 6 bases from J, the gap between germline ends came to 13 bases. This CDR3 comprises 15 residues. CDR1 is MNHEY, CDR2 SVGEGT, per germline. CDR3 nucleotide sequence: TGTGCCAGCAGTTACTCATGGGGGAGAGGGGATACGCAGTATTTT. Translating gives CASSYSWGRGDTQYF.

By share, this clonotype ranks as medium-sized (0.01 to 0.1%). This CDR3 is CASSKGNQPQHF. The CDR3, as DNA: TGTGCCAGCAGTAAAGGAAATCAGCCCCAGCATTTT. This sequence joins TRBV11-2 and TRBJ1-5; D uncertain. V lost 6 bases to trimming and J lost 4 bases, with 7 bases between them. The germline V gene has CDR1 SGHAT and CDR2 FQNNGV. This CDR3 is built from 12 residues.

This clonotype has more than one count but fewer than ten. The gene calls are TRBV3-1 and TRBJ1-2, with D unresolved. The V end was cut by 5 bases, the J end by 0 bases, with 10 bases between. The germline CDR1 and CDR2 sequences are LGHDT and YNNKEL (reference sequence). The CDR3 runs to 14 residues. Here the CDR3 reads CASSEEHPNYGYTF. Here the CDR3 DNA reads TGTGCCAGCAGCGAGGAACACCCTAACTATGGCTACACCTTC.

This clonotype was observed at least ten times. CDR3: CASSLGAGSSYEQYF. As DNA, the CDR3 is TGTGCCAGCAGCTTAGGGGCGGGAAGCTCCTACGAGCAGTACTTC. The chain uses TRBV11-2 and TRBJ2-7, with D maybe TRBD2 (6 bases). Trimming removed 1 base from V and 0 bases from J, with 10 bases in between. Looked up from germline, CDR1 is SGHAT and CDR2 is FQNNGV. This CDR3 is 15 amino acids long.

Details on this clonotype: Being one base from a much bigger clone, this may be a read error. V is TRBV6-5 and J is TRBJ2-5; D unclear. Per germline, CDR1 MNHEY and CDR2 SVGAGI. Trimming cost V 1 base and J 5 bases, with 8 bases left between them. This CDR3 is 13 amino acids long. The CDR3 here is CASSYYGVETQYF. The CDR3 region has the DNA TGTGCCAGCAGTTACTACGGTGTCGAGACCCAGTACTTC.

In its sample, this clonotype was seen many times. The rearrangement uses TRBV19 and TRBJ1-2; D is undetermined. V lost 4 bases to trimming and J lost 2 bases, with 17 bases between them. CDR1 and CDR2 from the germline V gene are LNHDA and SQIVND (reference sequence). The CDR3 loop spans 16 amino acids. The CDR3 sequence: CASSSLVGGSNYGYTF. The CDR3 DNA is TGTGCCAGTAGTAGCCTAGTTGGAGGTTCAAACTATGGCTACACCTTC.

This clonotype was detected ten times or more. This chain links TRBV30 with TRBJ2-3, with D unclear. Germline V gene sequence: CDR1 GTSNPN, CDR2 SVGIG (reference sequence). This CDR3 has 13 amino acids. Trimming removed 6 bases at V and 2 bases at J, with 12 bases between. The CDR3 nucleotides read TGTGCCTGTTCCTACGGGTTCACAGATACGCAGTATTTT. As protein: CACSYGFTDTQYF.

This clonotype was seen at least ten times. The chain recombines TRBV28 with TRBJ1-6; a weak D match, TRBD1 (5 bases). The CDR3 sequence is 15 residues long. Looked up from germline, CDR1 is MDHEN and CDR2 is SYDVKM. Trimming removed 4 bases at V and 1 base at J, with 8 bases between. In DNA, the CDR3 is TGTGCCAGCAGTTCCCAGGGTTCCTATAATTCACCCCTCCACTTT. Translation gives CASSSQGSYNSPLHF.

The table lists this clonotype with many counts. V is TRBV20-1 and J is TRBJ1-5; 11 nucleotides agree with TRBD1. Germline CDR1 reads DFQATT; CDR2 reads SNEGSKA (reference sequence). J lost 3 bases, V lost 1 base, and 5 bases had no gene match. The CDR3 runs 16 residues. Written as DNA, the CDR3 is TGCAGTGCTAGAGCCGGGACAGGGGGACACAATCAGCCCCAGCATTTT. Encoded protein: CSARAGTGGHNQPQHF.

This clonotype has a count of ten or more. The rearrangement uses TRBV30 and TRBJ2-7, with D maybe TRBD1 (6 bases). The germline V gene encodes CDR1 GTSNPN and CDR2 SVGIG (reference sequence). The CDR3 has 13 amino acids. Trimming cost V 4 bases and J 6 bases, with 16 bases left between them. The DNA for the CDR3 is TGTGCCTGGAACAGGGAAATTCCCTTCGAGCAGTACTTC. This translates into CAWNREIPFEQYF. Using reference TRBV30 and TRBJ2-7 for the parts outside the CDR3, the full variable domain is SQTIHQWPATLVQPVGSPLSLECTVEGTSNPNLYWYRQAAGRGLQLLFYSVGIGQISSEVPQNLSASRPQDRQFILSSKKLLLSDSGFYLCAWNREIPFEQYFGPGTRLTVT.

This clonotype was detected ten times or more. V gene TRBV2 combines with J gene TRBJ2-5; TRBD2 is a possible D gene (6 bases). Germline CDR1 is SNHLY and CDR2 is FYNNEI. Deletions cut 3 bases from V and 5 bases from J, with 16 bases between. The CDR3 covers 15 residues. The CDR3 is CASSDRPYGGETQYF. In DNA, the CDR3 is TGTGCCAGCAGTGATAGGCCGTACGGAGGGGAGACCCAGTACTTC.

This clonotype was recorded at least ten times. The chain joins TRBV18 to TRBJ2-7, with 8 bases lining up with TRBD2. V lost 1 base, J lost 4 bases, and 6 bases stayed unmatched. The CDR3 is 15 residues long. Germline V lookup: CDR1 KGHSH, CDR2 LQKENI. The CDR3, as DNA: TGTGCCAGCTCACCACGTATGCGGGAGGCTTACGAGCAGTACTTC. This sequence encodes CASSPRMREAYEQYF. The entire variable domain, with the rest obtained from reference TRBV18 and TRBJ2-7, is as follows: NAGVMQNPRHLVRRRGQEARLRCSPMKGHSHVYWYRQLPEEGLKFMVYLQKENIIDESGMPKERFSAEFPKEGPSILRIQQVVRGDSAAYFCASSPRMREAYEQYFGPGTRLTVT.

This clonotype was detected many times. V is TRBV7-9 and J is TRBJ2-2; 10 nucleotides match TRBD2. Trimming cost V 5 bases and J 0 bases; bases outside gene matches: 3. Looked up from germline, CDR1 is SEHNR and CDR2 is FQNEAQ (reference sequence). The CDR3 spans 16 residues. The CDR3: CASSRLAGANTGELFF. Here the CDR3 DNA reads TGTGCCAGCAGCCGACTAGCGGGCGCGAACACCGGGGAGCTGTTTTTT.

Notes on this clonotype: Given a much more abundant clone one base away, this may be a read error. The gene calls are TRBV6-2 or TRBV6-3 and TRBJ1-1; maybe TRBD1 (6 bases). The germline V gene has CDR1 MNHEY and CDR2 SVGEGT. The CDR3 loop spans 17 amino acids. The V gene lost 6 bases and the J gene lost 5 bases, with 25 bases spanning the gap. Here the CDR3 DNA reads TGTGCCAGCAGATTACCCGGGATAGGGGGGAAAAAGACTGAAGCTTTCTTT. This translates into CASRLPGIGGKKTEAFF.

Comments on this clonotype: The junction differs from germline at one of its ends, possibly a read error. V gene TRBV7-9 combines with J gene TRBJ2-1; perhaps TRBD1 as D (6 bases). The CDR3 runs to 15 residues. Per the germline V gene, CDR1 is SEHNR and CDR2 is FQNEAQ (reference sequence). The CDR3 reads CASSFTGLGDNEQFF. The CDR3 nucleotides read TGTGCCAGCAGCTTTACAGGGTTGGGGGACAATGAACAGTTCTTC.

This clonotype has a count of ten or more. The chain has TRBV6-1 and TRBJ1-2; unclear D gene. Germline V CDR1 and CDR2: MNHNS, SASEGT. This CDR3 region has 15 residues. Trimming took 6 bases from V and 4 from J, leaving 18 bases between them. CDR3 in amino acids: CASRETREFGYGYTF. CDR3 in DNA: TGTGCCAGCAGGGAAACGAGGGAATTCGGCTATGGCTACACCTTC.

In this sample, this clonotype turned up once. The CDR3 is CASSDRVLWVKNIQYF. Written as DNA, the CDR3 is TGTGCCAGTAGCGACAGGGTCTTGTGGGTCAAAAACATTCAGTACTTC. The chain uses TRBV19 and TRBJ2-4; 7 positions match TRBD1. The germline CDR1 and CDR2 sequences are LNHDA and SQIVND (reference sequence). Trimming at V came to 6 bases and at J to 3 bases, leaving 11 bases not matched to a gene. The CDR3 runs 16 residues.

With respect to this clonotype: A read error may be the cause here, since a much bigger clone is one base away. The chain has TRBV6-2 or TRBV6-3 and TRBJ2-7; TRBD1 matches at 9 bases. Germline lookup yields CDR1 MNHEY and CDR2 SVGEGT. Losses at the gene ends were 5 bases for V and 5 bases for J; bases not matched to a gene: 13. This CDR3 region has 16 residues. This CDR3 reads CASSGPSTGGGNEQYF. CDR3 DNA sequence: TGTGCCAGCAGTGGTCCGTCGACAGGGGGGGGAAACGAGCAGTACTTC.

This clonotype was counted between two and nine times. A read error is possible here, since a much larger clone lies one base away. The chain couples TRBV6-1 to TRBJ2-2, with D hard to call. CDR1 MNHNS and CDR2 SASEGT come from the germline V gene. The CDR3 covers 15 residues. The CDR3: CASTPAEVNIGELFF. CDR3 DNA sequence: TGTGCCAGCACCCCCGCAGAGGTCAACATCGGGGAGCTGTTTTTT.

There are a few counts of this clonotype. V is TRBV20-1 and J is TRBJ1-3, with a weak D call TRBD1 (6 bases). CDR1 DFQATT and CDR2 SNEGSKA come from the germline V gene (reference sequence). Trimming shortened V by 1 base and J by 2 bases, and 15 bases separated the two germline ends. The CDR3 runs to 16 residues. CDR3 nucleotides: TGCAGTGCTAGAGCCCCATTCAGGGGTACTGGAAACACCATATATTTT. It is translated as CSARAPFRGTGNTIYF.

This clonotype was picked up many times. The genes are TRBV28 and TRBJ2-7; 7 bases line up with TRBD1. The CDR3 consists of 16 residues. J lost 5 bases, V lost 2 bases, and 12 bases had no gene match. Germline V gene lookup returns CDR1 MDHEN and CDR2 SYDVKM. The CDR3 DNA sequence: TGTGCCAGCAGTTTACTCCCGGGACAGCTAAGAGACGAGCAGTACTTC. Protein sequence: CASSLLPGQLRDEQYF.

This clonotype showed up just a few times. The chain joins TRBV14 to TRBJ2-7, with 7 bases aligning to TRBD1. This CDR3 has 16 amino acids. V shed 4 bases, J shed 2 bases, and the junction held 11 bases outside the gene matches. Germline V gives CDR1 SGHDN, CDR2 FVKESK. The CDR3 reads CASSLFPNTGAYEQYF. The CDR3, as DNA: TGTGCCAGCAGCCTATTCCCCAATACAGGGGCCTACGAGCAGTACTTC.

This clonotype has more than one count but fewer than ten. V and J are TRBV4-3 and TRBJ2-7; D is unclear. Deletions cut 0 bases from V and 2 bases from J, with 17 bases between. The CDR3 is made up of 17 amino acids. The germline V gene has CDR1 LGHNA and CDR2 YSLEER. CDR3 DNA: TGCGCCAGCAGCCAAGATCGCCTGTCATCCTCCACCTACGAGCAGTACTTC. Its translation is CASSQDRLSSSTYEQYF.

V usage is TRBV6-5 and J usage is TRBJ2-7; 7 bases are shared with TRBD2. The germline gives CDR1 MNHEY, CDR2 SVGAGI. The CDR3 runs to 16 residues. V dropped 0 bases and J dropped 0; count of bases not matched to a gene: 5. The CDR3 DNA sequence: TGTGCCAGCAGTTACTCGATGGGGGGGATCTCCTACGAGCAGTACGTC. This sequence encodes CASSYSMGGISYEQYV.